Listed below are T cell receptor beta chains from one sample, sequenced in a study of blood T cell repertoires in COVID-19. Only in-frame clones appear in the TCRdb table, and some are missing; sequencing was by immunoSEQ multiplex PCR. The table includes about 150,000 clones, around nine tenths detected once. Sequencing was performed on peripheral blood. The receptors were sampled from a woman aged 80 or older with COVID-19, enrolled during active disease. The CDR3 runs from the conserved cysteine through the conserved F or W. A D gene is named only where the DNA matches it firmly. Rows may omit the clone size; those that give it use once, few, many or a size class.

abundance	j_gene	v_gene	d_gene	CDR3aa	CDR3nt
NA	TRBJ2-1	TRBV10-3	TRBD1	CATAGQESYNEQFF	TGTGCCACCGCGGGACAGGAGTCCTACAATGAGCAGTTCTTC
few	TRBJ1-4	TRBV7-2	TRBD1	CASSFGQGAATNEKLFF	TGTGCCAGCAGCTTCGGACAGGGGGCTGCAACTAATGAAAAACTGTTTTTT
NA	TRBJ1-5	TRBV4-2	NA	CASSQDGGVDQPQHF	TGTGCCAGCAGCCAAGATGGAGGGGTGGATCAGCCCCAGCATTTT
NA	TRBJ1-1	TRBV5-5	NA	CASSLVPGGNTEAFF	TGTGCCAGCAGCTTGGTCCCGGGGGGGAACACTGAAGCTTTCTTT
NA	TRBJ1-6	TRBV20-1	NA	CSASSSNSPLHF	TGCAGTGCTAGTTCGAGTAATTCACCCCTCCACTTT
NA	TRBJ2-3	TRBV24-1	NA	CATSLGVADTQYF	TGTGCCACCAGTCTAGGGGTAGCAGATACGCAGTATTTT
NA	TRBJ2-3	TRBV10-3	TRBD2	CAISQAGSTDTQYF	TGTGCCATCAGTCAAGCGGGATCCACAGATACGCAGTATTTT
NA	TRBJ1-4	TRBV18	NA	CASSPLPAEGIGLFF	TGTGCCAGCTCACCTCTACCGGCGGAGGGCATAGGGCTGTTTTTT
NA	TRBJ2-7	TRBV19	TRBD1	CASSLLGQGAKEQYF	TGTGCCAGTAGCCTATTAGGACAGGGGGCGAAGGAGCAGTACTTC
few	TRBJ1-1	TRBV25-1	TRBD1	CASRRTGQAFF	TGTGCCAGCAGGAGGACAGGCCAAGCTTTCTTT
NA	TRBJ2-7	TRBV12-5	TRBD2	CASGLRSGPNPAGGPNEQYF	TGTGCTAGTGGTTTGCGGTCGGGCCCCAACCCGGCGGGAGGGCCTAACGAGCAGTACTTC
NA	TRBJ2-2	TRBV9	TRBD2	CASSGLLAGAGAGELFF	TGTGCCAGCAGCGGGCTACTAGCGGGAGCTGGAGCCGGGGAGCTGTTTTTT
NA	TRBJ1-2	TRBV7-2	NA	CASSSSGVIGGYTF	TGTGCCAGCAGCTCATCAGGGGTAATAGGGGGCTACACCTTC
NA	TRBJ1-4	TRBV28	TRBD1	CASSETGGANEKLFF	TGTGCCAGCAGTGAAACAGGGGGGGCTAATGAAAAACTGTTTTTT
NA	TRBJ1-4	TRBV29-1	TRBD1	CSVVQGAANEKLFF	TGCAGCGTGGTTCAGGGGGCAGCTAATGAAAAACTGTTTTTT
NA	TRBJ2-2	TRBV9	TRBD1	CASSPRQGRTGELFF	TGTGCCAGCAGCCCCCGACAGGGAAGGACCGGGGAGCTGTTTTTT
NA	TRBJ1-5	TRBV2	TRBD1	CASSDRGGLDNQPQHF	TGTGCCAGCAGTGATCGAGGGGGCCTAGACAATCAGCCCCAGCATTTT
NA	TRBJ1-2	TRBV6-5	NA	CASSNGGGQKYGYTF	TGTGCCAGCAGTAACGGCGGAGGACAGAAGTATGGCTACACCTTC
NA	TRBJ2-5	TRBV28	NA	CASSLPAGRGAFRETEETQYF	TGTGCCAGCAGTTTACCCGCGGGGAGGGGGGCGTTTCGGGAAACCGAAGAGACCCAGTACTTC